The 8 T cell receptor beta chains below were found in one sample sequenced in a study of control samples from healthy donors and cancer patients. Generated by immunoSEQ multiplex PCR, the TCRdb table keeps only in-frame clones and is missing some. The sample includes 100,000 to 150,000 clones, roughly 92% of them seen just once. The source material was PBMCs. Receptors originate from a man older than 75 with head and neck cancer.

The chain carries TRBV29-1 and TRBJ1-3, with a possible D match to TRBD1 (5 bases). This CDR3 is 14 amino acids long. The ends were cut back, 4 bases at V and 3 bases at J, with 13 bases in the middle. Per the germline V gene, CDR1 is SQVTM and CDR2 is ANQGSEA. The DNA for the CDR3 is TGCAGCGTTGTTGCCGGGGCTGGTGGAAACACCATATATTTT. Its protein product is CSVVAGAGGNTIYF.

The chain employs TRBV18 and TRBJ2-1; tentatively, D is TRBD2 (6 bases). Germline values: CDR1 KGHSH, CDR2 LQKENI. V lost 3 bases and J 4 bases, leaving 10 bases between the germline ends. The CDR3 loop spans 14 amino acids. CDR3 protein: CASSPPSAYNEQFF. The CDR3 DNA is TGTGCCAGCTCACCGCCTAGCGCTTACAATGAGCAGTTCTTC.

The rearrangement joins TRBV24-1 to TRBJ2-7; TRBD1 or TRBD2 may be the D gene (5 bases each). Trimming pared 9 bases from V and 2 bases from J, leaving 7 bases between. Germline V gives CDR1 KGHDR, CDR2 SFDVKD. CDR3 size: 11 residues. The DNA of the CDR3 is TGTGCCACCTCGGGGCCCTACGAGCAGTACTTC. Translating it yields CATSGPYEQYF.

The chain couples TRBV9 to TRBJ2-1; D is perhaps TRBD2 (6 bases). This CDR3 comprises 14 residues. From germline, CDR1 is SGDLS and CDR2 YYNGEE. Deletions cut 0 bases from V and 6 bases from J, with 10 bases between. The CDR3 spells CASSVAGVGNEQFF. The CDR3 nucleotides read TGTGCCAGCAGCGTAGCGGGGGTGGGCAATGAGCAGTTCTTC.

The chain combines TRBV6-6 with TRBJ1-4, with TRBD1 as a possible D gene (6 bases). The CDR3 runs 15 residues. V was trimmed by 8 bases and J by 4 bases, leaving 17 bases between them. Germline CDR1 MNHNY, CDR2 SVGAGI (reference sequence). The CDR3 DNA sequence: TGTGCCAGCTGGGGAAGGGGGGGGTTTAATGAAAAACTGTTTTTT. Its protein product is CASWGRGGFNEKLFF.

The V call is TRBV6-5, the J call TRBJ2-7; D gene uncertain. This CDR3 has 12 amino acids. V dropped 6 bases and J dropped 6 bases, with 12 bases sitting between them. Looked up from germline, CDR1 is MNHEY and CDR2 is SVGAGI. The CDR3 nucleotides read TGTGCCAGCAGGTACCCAGAAGGCGAGCAGTACTTC. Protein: CASRYPEGEQYF.

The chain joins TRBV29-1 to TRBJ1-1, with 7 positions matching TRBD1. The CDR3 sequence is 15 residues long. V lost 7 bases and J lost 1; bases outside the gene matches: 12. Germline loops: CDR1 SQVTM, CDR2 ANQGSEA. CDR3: CSGHGTERRNTEAFF. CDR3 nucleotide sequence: TGCAGCGGACACGGGACAGAAAGAAGGAACACTGAAGCTTTCTTT.

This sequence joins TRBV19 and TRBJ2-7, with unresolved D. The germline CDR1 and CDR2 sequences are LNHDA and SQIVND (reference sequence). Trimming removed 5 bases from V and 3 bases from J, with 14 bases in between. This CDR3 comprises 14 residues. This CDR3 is CASSSDGFYYEQYF. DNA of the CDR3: TGTGCCAGTAGTTCGGACGGATTCTACTACGAGCAGTACTTC.